This record concerns one T cell receptor (beta chain) sequence. The antigen remains undetermined. The record originates from a study of cytomegalovirus exposure and HLA in healthy donors. Some clones are missing from TCRdb's copy, which holds only in-frame ones; the method was immunoSEQ multiplex PCR. The sample has over 150,000 clones; approximately 86% are singletons. Separate from the approximately 720-subject first cohort, the approximately 120-subject validation cohort was the one that the donors belonged to. Study-level findings and limits: Some TCR beta chains (164 of them) were listed as cytomegalovirus-associated. First-cohort TCR clusters tended to co-occur in the approximately 120 validation repertoires, a later analysis found.

Sequencing used PBMCs. The receptor was isolated from a woman in her late teens or twenties in good health and CMV-seronegative.

The CDR3 DNA reads TGTGCCAGCACCCCCCAGGGGGGCGTGAACACTGAAGCTTTCTTT. Translated, it gives CASTPQGGVNTEAFF. The chain joins TRBV6-5 to TRBJ1-1; 7 bases map to TRBD1. The ends lost 7 bases at V and 0 bases at J; junction bases unmatched: 8. The germline V gene encodes CDR1 MNHEY and CDR2 SVGAGI. This CDR3 contains 15 residues.